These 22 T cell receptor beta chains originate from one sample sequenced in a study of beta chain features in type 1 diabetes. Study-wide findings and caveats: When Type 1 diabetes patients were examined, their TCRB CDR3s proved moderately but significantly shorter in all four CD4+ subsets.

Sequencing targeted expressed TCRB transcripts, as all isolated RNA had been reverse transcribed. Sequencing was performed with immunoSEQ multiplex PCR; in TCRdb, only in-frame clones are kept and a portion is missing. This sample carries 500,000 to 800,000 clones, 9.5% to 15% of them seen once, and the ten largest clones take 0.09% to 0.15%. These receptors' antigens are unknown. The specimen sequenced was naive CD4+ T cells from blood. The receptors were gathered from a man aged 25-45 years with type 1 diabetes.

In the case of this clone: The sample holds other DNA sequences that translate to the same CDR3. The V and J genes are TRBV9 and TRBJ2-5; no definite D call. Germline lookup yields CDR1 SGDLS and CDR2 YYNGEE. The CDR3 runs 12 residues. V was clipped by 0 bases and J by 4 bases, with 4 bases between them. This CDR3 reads CASSVAGETQYF. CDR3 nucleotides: TGTGCCAGCAGCGTAGCCGGAGAGACCCAGTACTTC.

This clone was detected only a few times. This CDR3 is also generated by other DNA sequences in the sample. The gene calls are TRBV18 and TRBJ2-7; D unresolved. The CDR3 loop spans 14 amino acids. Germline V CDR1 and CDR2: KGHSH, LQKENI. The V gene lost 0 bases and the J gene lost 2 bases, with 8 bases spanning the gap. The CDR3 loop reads CASSPPGPTYEQYF. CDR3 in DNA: TGTGCCAGCTCACCACCAGGGCCCACCTACGAGCAGTACTTC.

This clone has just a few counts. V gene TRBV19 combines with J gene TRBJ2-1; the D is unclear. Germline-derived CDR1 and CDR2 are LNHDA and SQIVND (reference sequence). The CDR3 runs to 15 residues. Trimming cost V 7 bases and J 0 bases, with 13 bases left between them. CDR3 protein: CASTQTWSSYNEQFF. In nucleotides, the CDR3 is TGTGCCAGTACCCAAACTTGGAGCTCCTACAATGAGCAGTTCTTC.

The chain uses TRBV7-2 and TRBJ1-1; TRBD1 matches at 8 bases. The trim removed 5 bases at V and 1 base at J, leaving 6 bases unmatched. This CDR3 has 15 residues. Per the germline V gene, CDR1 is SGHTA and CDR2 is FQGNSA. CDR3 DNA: TGTGCCAGCAGCCCCCGGACAGGGTCGAACACTGAAGCTTTCTTT. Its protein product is CASSPRTGSNTEAFF. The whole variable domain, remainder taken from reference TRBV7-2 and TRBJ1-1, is GAGVSQSPSNKVTEKGKDVELRCDPISGHTALYWYRQSLGQGLEFLIYFQGNSAPDKSGLPSDRFSAERTGGSVSTLTIQRTQQEDSAVYLCASSPRTGSNTEAFFGQGTRLTVV.

The CDR3 sequence: CASSLAPSTTGELFF. The CDR3 bases are TGCGCCAGCAGCTTGGCTCCTTCTACCACCGGGGAGCTGTTTTTT. The rearrangement uses TRBV5-1 and TRBJ2-2; D is undetermined. The CDR3 extends over 15 amino acids. Trimming pared 0 bases from V and 4 bases from J, leaving 10 bases between. The germline gives CDR1 SGHRS, CDR2 YFSETQ. Together with reference TRBV5-1 and TRBJ2-2, the CDR3 gives the full variable domain: KAGVTQTPRYLIKTRGQQVTLSCSPISGHRSVSWYQQTPGQGLQFLFEYFSETQRNKGNFPGRFSGRQFSNSRSEMNVSTLELGDSALYLCASSLAPSTTGELFFGEGSRLTVL.

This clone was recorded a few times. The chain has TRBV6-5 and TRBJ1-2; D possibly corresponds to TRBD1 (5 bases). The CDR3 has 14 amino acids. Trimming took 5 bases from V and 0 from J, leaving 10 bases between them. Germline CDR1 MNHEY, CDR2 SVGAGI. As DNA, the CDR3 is TGTGCCAGCAGTCGGGCGGGGGCTAACTATGGCTACACCTTC. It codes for CASSRAGANYGYTF.

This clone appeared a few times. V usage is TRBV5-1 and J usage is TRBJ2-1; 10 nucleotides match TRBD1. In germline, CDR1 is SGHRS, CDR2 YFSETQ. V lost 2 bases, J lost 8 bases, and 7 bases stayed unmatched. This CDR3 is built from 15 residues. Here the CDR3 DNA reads TGCGCCAGCAGCTTATCCGGGACAGGGGTCGATGAGCAGTTCTTC. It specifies CASSLSGTGVDEQFF. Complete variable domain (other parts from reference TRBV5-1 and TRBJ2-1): KAGVTQTPRYLIKTRGQQVTLSCSPISGHRSVSWYQQTPGQGLQFLFEYFSETQRNKGNFPGRFSGRQFSNSRSEMNVSTLELGDSALYLCASSLSGTGVDEQFFGPGTRLTVL.

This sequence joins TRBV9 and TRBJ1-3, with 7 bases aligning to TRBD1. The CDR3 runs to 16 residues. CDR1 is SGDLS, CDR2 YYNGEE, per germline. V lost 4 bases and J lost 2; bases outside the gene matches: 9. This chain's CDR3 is CASSPPGQSAGNTIYF. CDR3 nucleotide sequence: TGTGCCAGCAGCCCTCCGGGACAGTCGGCTGGAAACACCATATATTTT.

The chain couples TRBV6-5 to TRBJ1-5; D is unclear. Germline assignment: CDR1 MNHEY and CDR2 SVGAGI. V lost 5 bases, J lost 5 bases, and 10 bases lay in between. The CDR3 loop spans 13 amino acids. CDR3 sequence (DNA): TGTGCCAGCAGTGAAGGTTGGGATCAGCCCCAGCATTTT. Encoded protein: CASSEGWDQPQHF.

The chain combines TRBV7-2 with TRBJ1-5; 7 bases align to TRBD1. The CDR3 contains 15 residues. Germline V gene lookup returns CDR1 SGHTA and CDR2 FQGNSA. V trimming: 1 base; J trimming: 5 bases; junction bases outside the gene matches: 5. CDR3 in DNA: TGTGCCAGCAGCTTAGGACAGGGAGGAGATCAGCCCCAGCATTTT. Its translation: CASSLGQGGDQPQHF.

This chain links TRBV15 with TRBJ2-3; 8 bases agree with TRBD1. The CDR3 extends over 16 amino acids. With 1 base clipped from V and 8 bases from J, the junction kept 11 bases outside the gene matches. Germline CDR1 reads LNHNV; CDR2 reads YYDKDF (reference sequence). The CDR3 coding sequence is TGTGCCACCAGCAGAGGTGGCAGGGGGCATGAAGGTACGCAGTATTTT. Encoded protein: CATSRGGRGHEGTQYF.

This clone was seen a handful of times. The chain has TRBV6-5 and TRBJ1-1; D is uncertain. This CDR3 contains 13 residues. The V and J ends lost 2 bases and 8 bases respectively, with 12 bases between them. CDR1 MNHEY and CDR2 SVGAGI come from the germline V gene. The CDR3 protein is CASSYPGLQEAFF. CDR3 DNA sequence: TGTGCCAGCAGTTACCCGGGTCTACAAGAAGCTTTCTTT.

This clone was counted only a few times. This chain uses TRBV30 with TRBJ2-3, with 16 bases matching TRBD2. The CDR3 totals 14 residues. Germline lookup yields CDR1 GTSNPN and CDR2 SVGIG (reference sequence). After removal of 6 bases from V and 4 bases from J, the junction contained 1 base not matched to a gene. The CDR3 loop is CACGTSGGADTQYF. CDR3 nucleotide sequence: TGTGCCTGTGGGACTAGCGGGGGGGCAGATACGCAGTATTTT.

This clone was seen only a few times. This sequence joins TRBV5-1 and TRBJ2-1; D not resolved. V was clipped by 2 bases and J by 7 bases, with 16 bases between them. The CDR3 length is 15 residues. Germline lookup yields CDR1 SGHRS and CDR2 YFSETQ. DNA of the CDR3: TGCGCCAGCAGCTTCGTGGAACTACGATCGAATGAGCAGTTCTTC. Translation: CASSFVELRSNEQFF.

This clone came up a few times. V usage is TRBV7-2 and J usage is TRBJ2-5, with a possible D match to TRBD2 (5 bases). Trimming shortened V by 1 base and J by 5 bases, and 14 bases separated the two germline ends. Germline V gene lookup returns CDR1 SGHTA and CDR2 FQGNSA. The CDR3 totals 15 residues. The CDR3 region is CASSLGLAGRETQYF. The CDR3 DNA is TGTGCCAGCAGCTTAGGGCTAGCCGGGCGTGAGACCCAGTACTTC.

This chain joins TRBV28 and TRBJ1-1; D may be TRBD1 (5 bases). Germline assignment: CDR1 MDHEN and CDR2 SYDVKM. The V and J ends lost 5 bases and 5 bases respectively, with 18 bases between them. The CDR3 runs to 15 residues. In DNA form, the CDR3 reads TGTGCCAGCAGTCCCAGTAGGGGACGCGGAACTGAAGCTTTCTTT. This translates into CASSPSRGRGTEAFF.

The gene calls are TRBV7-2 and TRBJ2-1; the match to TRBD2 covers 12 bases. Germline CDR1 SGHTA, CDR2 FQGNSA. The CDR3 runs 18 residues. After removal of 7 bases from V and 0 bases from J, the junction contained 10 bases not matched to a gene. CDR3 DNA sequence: TGTGCCAGCATCCTAACTGGACTAGCGGGGTTCTCCTACAATGAGCAGTTCTTC. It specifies CASILTGLAGFSYNEQFF.

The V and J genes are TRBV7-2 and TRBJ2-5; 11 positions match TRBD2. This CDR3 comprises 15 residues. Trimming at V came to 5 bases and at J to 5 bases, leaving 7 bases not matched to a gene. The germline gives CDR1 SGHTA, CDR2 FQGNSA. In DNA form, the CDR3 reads TGTGCCAGCAGCGTTAGCGGGGGGGCCGTGGAGACCCAGTACTTC. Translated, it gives CASSVSGGAVETQYF.

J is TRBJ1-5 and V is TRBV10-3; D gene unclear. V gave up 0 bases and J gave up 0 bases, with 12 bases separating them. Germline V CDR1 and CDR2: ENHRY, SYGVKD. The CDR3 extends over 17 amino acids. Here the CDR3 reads CAISESAGRLSNQPQHF. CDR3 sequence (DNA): TGTGCCATCAGTGAGTCGGCGGGGAGACTTAGCAATCAGCCCCAGCATTTT.

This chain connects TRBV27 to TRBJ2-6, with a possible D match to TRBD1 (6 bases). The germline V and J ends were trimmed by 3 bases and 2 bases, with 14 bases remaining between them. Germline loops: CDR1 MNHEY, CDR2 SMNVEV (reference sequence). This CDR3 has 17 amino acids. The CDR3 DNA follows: TGTGCCAGCAGTTTGGACGACAGGCTACCTGGGGCCAACGTCCTGACTTTC. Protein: CASSLDDRLPGANVLTF.

The CDR3 region is CATSRVGTDGYTF. The CDR3 DNA follows: TGTGCCACCAGCAGAGTCGGGACGGATGGCTACACCTTC. The V call is TRBV15, the J call TRBJ1-2, with D maybe TRBD1 (5 bases). Germline V gene sequence: CDR1 LNHNV, CDR2 YYDKDF (reference sequence). This CDR3 spans 13 amino acids. V was cut by 1 base and J by 6 bases, with 9 bases left in between.

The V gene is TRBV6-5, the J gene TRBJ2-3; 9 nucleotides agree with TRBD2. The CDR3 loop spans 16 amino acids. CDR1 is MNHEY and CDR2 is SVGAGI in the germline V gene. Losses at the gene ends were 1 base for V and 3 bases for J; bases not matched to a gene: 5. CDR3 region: CASSYYASGITDTQYF. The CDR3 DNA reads TGTGCCAGCAGTTACTACGCTAGCGGGATAACAGATACGCAGTATTTT.